This T cell receptor beta chain originates from a study of Graves' ophthalmopathy and Graves' hyperthyroidism (dated by TCRdb to 2016 to 2019). Broadly, across the study: Stable hyperthyroidism was defined as no progression to ophthalmopathy within 18 months of follow-up. To tell Graves' ophthalmopathy apart from Graves' hyperthyroidism, and to predict which patients would progress to ophthalmopathy, the study relied on TCR beta repertoire signatures. In total, around 140 blood samples were TCR-sequenced: around 42 ophthalmopathy, 75 hyperthyroidism and approximately 17 hyperthyroidism-to-ophthalmopathy patients. To explore V-J signatures that separate ophthalmopathy from hyperthyroidism, a discovery set of about a hundred patients was enrolled, consisting of more than 40 with ophthalmopathy and under 65 with stable hyperthyroidism. The independent validation cohort included about 19 hyperthyroidism patients plus 17 patients who later progressed from hyperthyroidism to ophthalmopathy. In roughly 6 hyperthyroidism patients, T-cell repertoires of thyroid tissue and blood were compared. After sampling, hyperthyroidism patients received methimazole starting at 30 mg daily, and ophthalmopathy patients received high-dose intravenous methylprednisolone. Overall study outcomes, separate from this receptor: In validation, the model predicted ophthalmopathy progression with 70.59% sensitivity and roughly 72% specificity; 12 predicted patients were CT-confirmed with GO in a median of approximately six months. In cross-validation, the 13-signature model distinguished ophthalmopathy from stable hyperthyroidism with about 90% sensitivity and approximately 81% specificity, and in the test set the corresponding values were around 78% and 73%. Most of the expanded thyroid clonotypes with a frequency above 0.001 were also detected in blood, and it was suggested that the thyroid immune response may be reflected by blood repertoires. No statistical method was used to predetermine the sample size, and group allocation was not hidden from the investigators.

Hyperthyroidism patients were newly diagnosed, with disease duration under 2 months, and aged 18 to 65 years. Patients with other autoimmune diseases, uncontrolled infections, pregnancy or lactation were excluded. Clinical symptoms, serum thyroxine, TRAb, thyroid ultrasound and orbital computed tomography were used for diagnosis. Total RNA was extracted with Trizol reagent and quality-checked on an Agilent 2100 Bioanalyzer. For repertoire sequencing, the TCR beta CDR3 regions were amplified from RNA transcripts. HTBI primers and the Qiagen OneStep RT-PCR kit were used in a first-round RT-PCR, which was followed by a second-round multiplex PCR, size selection and purification. Libraries were sequenced paired-end with 100 bp reads on an Illumina HiSeq2000. The authors processed their data as follows. SOAPnuke was used to process the reads, removing any read that contained adapters or uncalled bases, had a mean Phred below 15, or lacked an exact match to the constant primer or identifier. COPE v1.2.5 was used to merge the high-quality paired reads. Each unique nucleotide sequence was treated as a clonotype, and MiTCR v1.1 was used to align the clonotypes to the IMGT TRB V, D and J references. The analysis was limited to V-J combinations with a frequency above 0.0001, which together covered roughly 99% of the repertoires. For each V-J combination, a TCR clonal expansion and chaos score was defined as F50 clonal expansion divided by the chaos observed in the TCRdist matrix. Features were reduced by Welch's t-statistics and random forest to approximately 12 V-J combinations, which fed a naive Bayes classifier. The similarity between thyroid and blood repertoires was quantified using the Morisita-Horn index. TCRdb applied fastp at Q25 and MiXCR to the public reads, then kept only in-frame beta chains. For every CDR3 protein sequence, its rows merge into one entry that carries the most common genes and DNA. V and J calls and clone size were set by TCRdb, not the authors. The sample has 500,000 to 600,000 distinct CDR3 sequences on record, roughly 39% of them singletons. The ten largest clones take up about 4.6% of the sample.

CDR1 and CDR2, looked up from the germline V gene, are SNHLY and FYNNEI. Inclusive of the bounding cysteine and phenylalanine, the CDR3 is 14 residues long. Only the CDR3 DNA is retained, 42 bases long and in frame from the first base. V ends up 10 bases short and J 8 bases short, with an unmatched junction base count of 10. This clonotype was seen a few times. Its recognized antigen is unknown. Base qualities are missing; no much larger clone stands one base away. What was sequenced was peripheral blood or thyroid tissue (not recorded which). The TCR was taken from an adult man with Graves' hyperthyroidism. This chain joins TRBV2 to TRBJ1-4; 10 of the junction bases match TRBD1. CDR3 region: CATGPTGGREKLFF. The DNA sequence is TGTGCCACAGGGCCGACAGGGGGCCGGGAAAAACTGTTTTTT.